The clone carrying this T cell receptor beta chain was detected ten times or more. The sample is drawn from a study of T cell clonality in common variable immunodeficiency. Some clones are missing from TCRdb's copy, which holds only in-frame ones; the method was immunoSEQ multiplex PCR. This repertoire holds approximately 40,000 clones, and none appear only once. Both groups were predominantly of Caucasian heritage. The specimen sequenced was peripheral blood mononuclear cells. The origin of this receptor is a person between 18 and 69 years old in good health.

The CDR3 bases that were read are TGTGCCAGTCAGGGGTTGGAGACC. Its protein product is CASQGLET. The full CDR3 is CASQGLETQYF. V and J are TRBV19 and TRBJ2-5; D may be TRBD1 (6 bases). Sequencing ends 3 residues short of the CDR3 end; the germline J gene provides the rest. Germline V gene sequence: CDR1 LNHDA, CDR2 SQIVND (reference sequence). The V end lost 8 bases, the J end lost 5 bases, and 9 bases lay between the germline ends. This CDR3 has 11 residues.